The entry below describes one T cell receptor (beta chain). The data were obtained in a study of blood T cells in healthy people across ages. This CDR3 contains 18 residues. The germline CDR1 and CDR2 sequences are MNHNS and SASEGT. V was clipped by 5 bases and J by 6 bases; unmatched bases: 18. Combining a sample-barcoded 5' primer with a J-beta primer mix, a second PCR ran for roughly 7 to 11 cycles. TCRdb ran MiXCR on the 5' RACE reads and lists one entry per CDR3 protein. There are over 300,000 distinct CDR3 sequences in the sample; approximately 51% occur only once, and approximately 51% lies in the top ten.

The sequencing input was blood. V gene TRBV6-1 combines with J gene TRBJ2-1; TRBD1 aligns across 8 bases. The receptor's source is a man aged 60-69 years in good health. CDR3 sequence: CASSLAPLAGTGRNEQFF. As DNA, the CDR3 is TGTGCCAGCAGTCTCGCCCCACTGGCCGGGACAGGTCGCAATGAGCAGTTCTTC.